This paragraph covers one TCR beta chain sequence. This clonotype was picked up many times. Its antigen specificity is not known. No clone much larger than this one lies a single base away; base qualities are absent. The ophthalmopathy patients had moderately to severely active disease, with a Clinical Activity Score of 3 or higher, a NOSPECS grade of 4 or higher, and a disease duration of less than 3 months. Patients with other autoimmune diseases, uncontrolled infections, pregnancy or lactation were excluded from the study. Clinical symptoms, serum thyroxine, TRAb, thyroid ultrasound and orbital computed tomography formed the basis of the diagnosis. Ficoll-Paque density gradient centrifugation was used to isolate PBMCs from 8.5 to 10 ml of fresh peripheral blood. Trizol reagent was used to extract the total RNA, and its quality was then checked on an Agilent 2100 Bioanalyzer. This specimen comes from a study of Graves' ophthalmopathy and Graves' hyperthyroidism listed by TCRdb under 2018. Background for the entire study: Peripheral blood samples were taken at the time of initial diagnosis, before any treatment was given. To explore V-J signatures that distinguish ophthalmopathy from hyperthyroidism, a discovery set of under 110 patients was enrolled, made up of roughly 41 with ophthalmopathy and fewer than 60 with stable hyperthyroidism. The independent validation cohort included 18 to 20 hyperthyroidism patients plus 17 patients who later progressed from hyperthyroidism to ophthalmopathy. Once sampling was done, hyperthyroidism patients were given methimazole at a starting dose of 30 mg daily, while ophthalmopathy patients were given high-dose intravenous methylprednisolone. In total, 135 blood samples were TCR-sequenced: around 42 ophthalmopathy, about 75 hyperthyroidism and approximately 17 hyperthyroidism-to-ophthalmopathy patients. In roughly six hyperthyroidism patients, the T-cell repertoires found in thyroid tissue were compared with those found in blood. The study used TCR beta repertoire signatures to distinguish Graves' ophthalmopathy from Graves' hyperthyroidism and to predict progression to ophthalmopathy.

TCR beta CDR3 regions were amplified from RNA transcripts for repertoire sequencing. The first round was an RT-PCR using HTBI primers with the Qiagen OneStep RT-PCR kit, and this first round was followed by a second-round multiplex PCR, then size selection and purification. Libraries were sequenced paired-end with 100 bp reads on an Illumina HiSeq2000. In the source study's methods: SOAPnuke was used for read processing, and reads with adapters, uncalled bases, a mean Phred below 15, or no exact constant-primer or identifier match were discarded. COPE v1.2.5 was used to merge the high-quality paired reads. Clonotypes were defined as unique nucleotide sequences and were aligned to IMGT TRB V, D and J references using MiTCR v1.1. Analysis was restricted to V-J combinations with a frequency above 0.0001, which covered 98% to 99.2% of repertoires. A TCR clonal expansion and chaos score per V-J combination was defined as the ratio of F50 clonal expansion to chaos observed in the TCRdist matrix. Welch's t-statistics and random forest were used to narrow the features down to approximately 13 V-J combinations, which were then fed into a naive Bayes classifier. Thyroid-blood repertoire similarity was quantified with the Morisita-Horn index. The public sequencing data were trimmed at Q25 with fastp and processed into clonotypes with MiXCR by TCRdb, which kept only in-frame beta chains. Each record represents a unique CDR3 protein, reported with the most common genes and DNA among its rows. TCRdb, not the authors, supplied the V and J calls. The sample table holds almost 750,000 distinct CDR3 sequences, of which 35% to 50% were seen once. The leading ten clones occupy less than 55% of the sample.

The research as a whole found: In validation, the model predicted ophthalmopathy progression with about 71% sensitivity and roughly 78% specificity; 12 predicted patients were CT-confirmed with GO in a median of approximately 6.2 months. Ophthalmopathy was separated from stable hyperthyroidism by the 13-signature model with more than 85% sensitivity and just under 84% specificity in cross-validation and with 80%/75% in the test set. Among expanded thyroid clonotypes with frequency above 0.001, most also showed up in blood, which suggests that blood repertoires may reflect the thyroid immune response. Sample size was not statistically predetermined, and group allocation was not concealed from the investigators.

CDR1 and CDR2 were assigned from the germline V gene as SNHLY and FYNNEI. Counted from cysteine to phenylalanine, this CDR3 has 14 amino acids. Kept here is only the CDR3 DNA, which spans 42 bases and is read in frame from base 1. Deletion took 4 bases off V and 0 bases off J, with a span of 7 bases between the germline ends. Sequenced sample: peripheral blood. The rearrangement joined TRBV2 to TRBJ1-5; there is no confident call for the D gene. The sequence came from an adult man with Graves' ophthalmopathy. The nucleotide sequence reads TGTGCCAGCAGTGGTTTCGGTAGCAATCAGCCCCAGCATTTT. The resulting protein is CASSGFGSNQPQHF.